Each of the 19 T cell receptor beta chains below was sequenced from the same sample in a study of T cells in tumors after PD-1 blockade. Sequencing was performed with immunoSEQ multiplex PCR; in TCRdb, only in-frame clones are kept and a portion is missing. This sample has 20,000 to 25,000 clones, with about 82% found just once. The sequencing here drew on PBMCs, taken after anti-PD-1 treatment. The receptors originated from a human donor with basal cell carcinoma.

This chain joins TRBV5-6 and TRBJ2-7; D not resolved. This CDR3 spans 12 amino acids. In germline, CDR1 is SGHDT, CDR2 YYEEEE. The V end lost 5 bases, the J end lost 5 bases, and 11 bases lay between the germline ends. CDR3 residues: CASRKWANEQYF. CDR3 bases: TGTGCCAGCAGGAAGTGGGCTAACGAGCAGTACTTC. Filled out from reference TRBV5-6 and TRBJ2-7, the complete variable domain reads DAGVTQSPTHLIKTRGQQVTLRCSPKSGHDTVSWYQQALGQGPQFIFQYYEEEERQRGNFPDRFSGHQFPNYSSELNVNALLLGDSALYLCASRKWANEQYFGPGTRLTVT.

Only one count was recorded for this clone. This chain uses TRBV3-1 (or the pseudogene TRBV3-2) with TRBJ2-5; 10 positions match TRBD2. Germline trimming cut 4 bases from V and 4 bases from J; bases unmatched to any gene: 6. The CDR3 length is 15 residues. CDR1 LGHDT and CDR2 YNNKEL come from the germline V gene (reference sequence). The CDR3 loop is CASSLPLAGVETQYF. The CDR3 DNA reads TGTGCCAGCAGCCTTCCTCTAGCGGGGGTAGAGACCCAGTACTTC.

V gene TRBV7-3 combines with J gene TRBJ2-3; D may be TRBD2 (5 bases). V was trimmed by 7 bases and J by 5 bases, leaving 13 bases between them. Per the germline V gene, CDR1 is SGHTA and CDR2 is FQGTGA. The CDR3 loop spans 13 amino acids. For the CDR3, the DNA is TGTGCCAGCACCGTCCCCGGGGAAGATACGCAGTATTTT. Protein sequence: CASTVPGEDTQYF.

The V call is TRBV5-5, the J call TRBJ1-6; D unclear. The CDR3 covers 16 residues. The V end was cut by 1 base, the J end by 0 bases, with 8 bases between. CDR1 and CDR2 from the germline V gene are SGHKS and YYEKEE (reference sequence). The DNA of the CDR3 is TGTGCCAGCAGCTTGTTACAGAGCTCCTATAATTCACCCCTCCACTTT. This codes for CASSLLQSSYNSPLHF.

This clone was observed a few times. This rearrangement joins TRBV19 to TRBJ1-6; D gene unclear. The germline V gene has CDR1 LNHDA and CDR2 SQIVND (reference sequence). Trimming stripped 4 bases from V and 8 bases from J, with 15 bases between. The CDR3 contains 15 residues. CDR3 protein: CASSNDGAGDSPLHF. The CDR3 DNA sequence: TGTGCCAGTAGTAACGATGGAGCCGGCGATTCACCCCTCCACTTT.

In its sample, this clone ranks as medium-sized (0.01 to 0.1%). The rearrangement joins TRBV9 to TRBJ1-3; 7 nucleotides match TRBD1. The germline V gene encodes CDR1 SGDLS and CDR2 YYNGEE. The V gene end was trimmed by 4 bases and the J gene end by 0 bases; junction bases not matched to a gene: 7. This CDR3 has 16 residues. Here the CDR3 reads CASSPGQTSSGNTIYF. CDR3 coding DNA: TGTGCCAGCAGCCCGGGACAGACCTCCTCTGGAAACACCATATATTTT.

The chain has TRBV4-2 and TRBJ1-1, with TRBD1 as a possible D gene (6 bases). Germline values: CDR1 LGHNA, CDR2 YNFKEQ. V was cut by 3 bases and J by 7 bases, with 18 bases left in between. The CDR3 has 15 residues. The chain's CDR3 is CASSQLQTGSNEAFF. The DNA of the CDR3 is TGTGCCAGCAGCCAGCTACAAACAGGGTCCAATGAAGCTTTCTTT.

The chain uses TRBV28 and TRBJ1-2, with 9 positions matching TRBD1. Trimming removed 7 bases from V and 3 bases from J; junction bases left unmatched: 9. In germline, CDR1 is MDHEN, CDR2 SYDVKM. The CDR3 loop spans 15 amino acids. For the CDR3, the DNA is TGTGCCAGCACCATCTCGGGACAGGGTTACTATGGCTACACCTTC. Translating gives CASTISGQGYYGYTF.

The genes are TRBV4-2 and TRBJ1-1, with D perhaps matching TRBD1 (5 bases). This CDR3 has 13 residues. Germline-derived CDR1 and CDR2 are LGHNA and YNFKEQ. Trimming shortened V by 3 bases and J by 4 bases, and 9 bases separated the two germline ends. The DNA for the CDR3 is TGTGCCAGCAGCCACAATGGGGGCACTGAAGCTTTCTTT. The encoded protein is CASSHNGGTEAFF.

The chain recombines TRBV18 with TRBJ1-1; D gene unclear. The V and J ends lost 6 bases and 2 bases respectively, with 13 bases between them. Germline CDR1 is KGHSH and CDR2 is LQKENI. The CDR3 is 14 residues long. CDR3 amino acids: CASSDTILNTEAFF. As DNA, the CDR3 is TGTGCCAGCTCCGACACCATACTCAACACTGAAGCTTTCTTT.

The chain employs TRBV30 and TRBJ2-5, with 8 positions matching TRBD2. Losses at the gene ends were 1 base for V and 4 bases for J; bases not matched to a gene: 11. Germline CDR1 reads GTSNPN; CDR2 reads SVGIG (reference sequence). The CDR3 runs 16 residues. The CDR3 DNA is TGTGCCTGGAGTGAGAATGCGGGGGGCCCCCGAGAGACCCAGTACTTC. Amino acid sequence: CAWSENAGGPRETQYF.

This chain joins TRBV6-5 and TRBJ2-2, with TRBD1 identical over 7 bases. The ends lost 5 bases at V and 5 bases at J; junction bases unmatched: 2. Germline V CDR1 and CDR2: MNHEY, SVGAGI. The CDR3 has 13 amino acids. CDR3 amino acids: CASSLDRTGELFF. The CDR3 nucleotides read TGTGCCAGCAGTCTGGACAGGACCGGGGAGCTGTTTTTT.

J is TRBJ2-3 and V is TRBV9; D is uncertain. V gave up 0 bases and J gave up 0 bases, with 17 bases separating them. CDR1 is SGDLS, CDR2 YYNGEE, per germline. The CDR3 has 18 residues. Here the CDR3 reads CASSVGHSVVGSTDTQYF. Written as DNA, the CDR3 is TGTGCCAGCAGCGTAGGTCATTCCGTCGTGGGAAGCACAGATACGCAGTATTTT.

This clone was counted between two and nine times. This chain joins TRBV5-6 and TRBJ2-1, with 8 bases that match TRBD1. The V gene end was trimmed by 0 bases and the J gene end by 8 bases; junction bases not matched to a gene: 7. Per the germline V gene, CDR1 is SGHDT and CDR2 is YYEEEE. This CDR3 is built from 15 residues. In DNA form, the CDR3 reads TGTGCCAGCAGCTTGGTGGGCAGGGGGCGGGATGAGCAGTTCTTC. This translates into CASSLVGRGRDEQFF.

This rearrangement joins TRBV5-1 to TRBJ2-7, with D perhaps assigned TRBD1 or TRBD2 (6 bases each). The CDR3 length is 16 residues. With 4 bases removed from V and 0 bases from J, the gap between germline ends came to 17 bases. Germline CDR1 SGHRS, CDR2 YFSETQ. CDR3 nucleotide sequence: TGCGCCAGCAGCGACGAGCTAGGAGGGGGCTCCTACGAGCAGTACTTC. Protein: CASSDELGGGSYEQYF.

The rearrangement joins TRBV7-8 to TRBJ2-2; no firm D call. V was shortened by 0 bases and J by 6 bases, with 5 bases between the two germline ends. The CDR3 covers 13 residues. Germline CDR1 SGHVS, CDR2 FQNEAQ. In DNA form, the CDR3 reads TGTGCCAGCAGCTTAGCGAGTGCCGGGGAGCTGTTTTTT. It translates to CASSLASAGELFF.

This chain uses TRBV28 with TRBJ2-7; 13 bases are a match to TRBD2. V dropped 7 bases and J dropped 2; count of bases not matched to a gene: 11. Germline V CDR1 and CDR2: MDHEN, SYDVKM. The CDR3 loop spans 17 amino acids. CDR3 nucleotides: TGTGCCAGCATTCCAGGACTAGCGGGGGTCACCCCCTACGAGCAGTACTTC. Encoded protein: CASIPGLAGVTPYEQYF.

The V gene is TRBV15, the J gene TRBJ2-5; a weak D match, TRBD2 (6 bases). From germline, CDR1 is LNHNV and CDR2 YYDKDF (reference sequence). Trimming took off 4 bases at V and 2 bases at J, with 8 bases between the two ends. CDR3 size: 13 residues. The CDR3 sequence is CATSNGGQETQYF. Here the CDR3 DNA reads TGTGCCACCAGCAACGGGGGTCAAGAGACCCAGTACTTC.

The gene calls are TRBV30 and TRBJ1-2; D remains ambiguous. V was clipped by 3 bases and J by 6 bases, with 20 bases between them. Per germline, CDR1 GTSNPN and CDR2 SVGIG (reference sequence). The CDR3 totals 15 residues. The CDR3 loop is CAWRPTIDLGHGYTF. CDR3 in DNA: TGTGCCTGGAGGCCTACTATAGACCTAGGCCATGGCTACACCTTC.